The 18 T cell receptor beta chains given below trace back to one sample, sequenced in a study of blood T cell repertoires in COVID-19. Profiled with immunoSEQ multiplex PCR; TCRdb holds only in-frame clones, not every one. This sample has approximately 150,000 clones; approximately 89% occur once, and the top ten carry around 1.5%. Sequencing was performed on peripheral blood. The origin of the receptors is a human donor in a cohort sampled during active COVID-19.

Comment on this clone: Distinct nucleotide sequences in the sample also encode this CDR3. The CDR3 region has the DNA TGCGCCAGCAGCCAAGATCGCCAGGGGAACTATGGCTACACCTTC. Its translation is CASSQDRQGNYGYTF. The rearrangement uses TRBV4-1 and TRBJ1-2; D is perhaps TRBD1 (6 bases). The CDR3 covers 15 residues. V was pared by 0 bases and J by 2 bases, with 10 bases between. Per the germline V gene, CDR1 is MGHRA and CDR2 is YSYEKL.

The rearrangement joins TRBV9 to TRBJ2-1, with 9 bases lining up with TRBD2. The V gene's germline CDR1 is SGDLS and CDR2 YYNGEE. Unmatched junction bases numbered 6, after V lost 1 base and J lost 7 bases. The CDR3 is 15 residues long. The CDR3 DNA sequence: TGTGCCAGCAGCGTACGTGGCGGGGGGGCAAATGAGCAGTTCTTC. It encodes CASSVRGGGANEQFF.

This clone showed up just once. The chain links TRBV25-1 to TRBJ2-1; 7 nucleotides align to TRBD2. CDR3 length equals 13 residues. V shed 6 bases and J 6 bases; nucleotides not matched to a gene: 5. In germline, CDR1 is MGHDK, CDR2 SYGVNS. CDR3 in amino acids: CASRRGGFNEQFF. CDR3 DNA: TGTGCCAGCAGGAGGGGAGGGTTCAATGAGCAGTTCTTC.

The CDR3 protein is CASSQGQGFSAFF. CDR3 coding DNA: TGTGCCAGCAGCCAAGGACAGGGTTTTTCAGCTTTCTTT. V and J are TRBV3-1 (or the pseudogene TRBV3-2) and TRBJ1-1; TRBD1 aligns across 7 bases. Trimming took 1 base from V and 10 from J; bases not matched to a gene: 6. Germline loops: CDR1 LGHDT, CDR2 YNNKEL (reference sequence). The CDR3 runs 13 residues.

The chain combines TRBV21-1 with TRBJ2-1; the table's TRBD2 call for D was not verified on the DNA. TRBV21-1 is recorded as a pseudogene. This CDR3 has 18 residues. CDR3 sequence: CASSNLGSRGGSYNEQFF. CDR3 in DNA: TGTGCCAGCAGCAACTTAGGCTCGAGGGGGGGATCCTACAATGAGCAGTTCTTC.

The rearrangement joins TRBV4-1 to TRBJ2-3; TRBD1 matches at 7 bases. V was pared by 0 bases and J by 6 bases, with 12 bases of the junction left unmatched. The CDR3 loop spans 17 amino acids. Per the germline V gene, CDR1 is MGHRA and CDR2 is YSYEKL. The CDR3 nucleotides are TGCGCCAGCAGCCAAGAGGGTGTGAGACAGGGTGTTGATACGCAGTATTTT. It is translated as CASSQEGVRQGVDTQYF.

The gene calls are TRBV7-9 and TRBJ1-5; TRBD1 matches 7 bases. V shed 5 bases, J shed 4 bases, and the junction held 5 bases outside the gene matches. This CDR3 region has 14 residues. Germline lookup yields CDR1 SEHNR and CDR2 FQNEAQ (reference sequence). CDR3 in amino acids: CASSRSGGNQPQHF. CDR3 in DNA: TGTGCCAGCAGCCGGTCAGGGGGTAATCAGCCCCAGCATTTT.

The chain uses TRBV28 and TRBJ1-1, with 7 nucleotides matching TRBD1. V gave up 6 bases and J gave up 2 bases; unmatched junction bases: 6. The CDR3 spans 14 residues. Germline loops: CDR1 MDHEN, CDR2 SYDVKM. The CDR3 sequence: CASSMTGFNTEAFF. For the CDR3, the DNA is TGTGCCAGCAGCATGACAGGGTTCAACACTGAAGCTTTCTTT.

The rearrangement links TRBV6-2 or TRBV6-3 to TRBJ2-1; 11 nucleotides agree with TRBD2. The V segment lost 4 bases and the J segment 2 bases; nucleotides outside the gene matches: 4. The CDR3 sequence is 16 residues long. In germline, CDR1 is MNHEY, CDR2 SVGEGT. The CDR3 DNA sequence: TGTGCCAGCAGTTTCATTAGCGGGGGGGCCTACAATGAGCAGTTCTTC. Translating gives CASSFISGGAYNEQFF.

The chain links TRBV5-6 to TRBJ2-2; TRBD1 matches 7 bases. Germline trimming cut 2 bases from V and 7 bases from J; bases unmatched to any gene: 5. This CDR3 has 14 residues. Germline CDR1 reads SGHDT; CDR2 reads YYEEEE. The chain's CDR3 is CASSFRRTGGELFF. The CDR3 DNA reads TGTGCCAGCAGCTTTCGCCGGACAGGCGGGGAGCTGTTTTTT.

V and J are TRBV15 and TRBJ1-2; 7 nucleotides align to TRBD1. V was pared by 1 base and J by 6 bases, with 2 bases of the junction left unmatched. Germline V lookup: CDR1 LNHNV, CDR2 YYDKDF (reference sequence). The CDR3 consists of 13 residues. The CDR3 bases are TGTGCCACCAGCAGAGTAGGGGGCAATGGCTACACCTTC. Translated, it gives CATSRVGGNGYTF.

J is TRBJ1-5 and V is TRBV4-3, with a tentative D call TRBD1 (6 bases). This CDR3 region has 15 residues. V was clipped by 1 base and J by 3 bases, with 10 bases between them. The germline V gene has CDR1 LGHNA and CDR2 YSLEER. Here the CDR3 reads CASSQAPGANQPQHF. Written as DNA, the CDR3 is TGCGCCAGCAGCCAAGCACCAGGGGCCAATCAGCCCCAGCATTTT.

The gene calls are TRBV6-2 or TRBV6-3 and TRBJ1-4; 8 nucleotides match TRBD1. V shed 6 bases and J 4 bases; nucleotides not matched to a gene: 10. The CDR3 has 16 residues. Per the germline V gene, CDR1 is MNHEY and CDR2 is SVGEGT. The chain's CDR3 is CASSHGTGGGNEKLFF. As DNA, the CDR3 is TGTGCCAGCAGCCATGGGACAGGTGGTGGTAATGAAAAACTGTTTTTT.

This clone was seen a handful of times. The J gene is TRBJ1-5, the V gene TRBV5-1; D gene uncertain. Germline V gene sequence: CDR1 SGHRS, CDR2 YFSETQ. Deletions cut 0 bases from V and 3 bases from J, with 7 bases between. The CDR3 runs 14 residues. The CDR3 DNA reads as TGCGCCAGCAGCTTGGGGTTAGCCAATCAGCCCCAGCATTTT. Translated, it gives CASSLGLANQPQHF.

The J gene is TRBJ2-7, the V gene TRBV7-8; 7 bases fit TRBD1. CDR3 size: 15 residues. Germline CDR1 SGHVS, CDR2 FQNEAQ. Trimming cost V 4 bases and J 4 bases; bases outside gene matches: 10. CDR3 nucleotide sequence: TGTGCCAGCAGCTCCCCGGGACAGACGAAGTACGAGCAGTACTTC. This sequence encodes CASSSPGQTKYEQYF.

This chain uses TRBV2 with TRBJ1-6, with D unclear. Trimming took off 8 bases at V and 9 bases at J, with 20 bases between the two ends. The CDR3 is made up of 15 amino acids. Germline V gives CDR1 SNHLY, CDR2 FYNNEI. The CDR3 DNA is TGTGCCAGCGCTCGGGAGGGTTTAGAGGGTTCACCCCTCCACTTT. Residues: CASAREGLEGSPLHF.

The V gene is TRBV29-1, the J gene TRBJ2-5; 8 nucleotides agree with TRBD2. Per the germline V gene, CDR1 is SQVTM and CDR2 is ANQGSEA. Trimming cost V 5 bases and J 7 bases; bases outside gene matches: 6. The CDR3 extends over 12 amino acids. CDR3 coding DNA: TGCAGCGTTCCCCGGGGGGGCGGGACCCAGTACTTC. It is translated as CSVPRGGGTQYF.

The J gene is TRBJ1-4, the V gene TRBV4-3; 8 nucleotides match TRBD1. Germline V gives CDR1 LGHNA, CDR2 YSLEER. V was pared by 3 bases and J by 8 bases, with 8 bases of the junction left unmatched. The CDR3 consists of 15 residues. The CDR3 bases are TGCGCCAGCAGCCAGACACAGGGGGTCGGAGAAAAACTGTTTTTT. Protein sequence: CASSQTQGVGEKLFF.